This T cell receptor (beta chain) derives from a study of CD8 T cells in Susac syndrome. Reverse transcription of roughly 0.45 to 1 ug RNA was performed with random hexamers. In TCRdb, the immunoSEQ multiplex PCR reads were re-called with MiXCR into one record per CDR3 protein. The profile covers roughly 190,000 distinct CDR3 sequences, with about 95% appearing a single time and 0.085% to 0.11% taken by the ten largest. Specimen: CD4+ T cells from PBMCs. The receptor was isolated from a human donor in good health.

For the CDR3, the DNA is TGTGCCTGGAGTCGGGCCAGCGGGACCTACGAGCAGTACTTC. Translation gives CAWSRASGTYEQYF. This sequence joins TRBV30 and TRBJ2-7, with 7 nucleotides matching TRBD2. CDR1 GTSNPN and CDR2 SVGIG come from the germline V gene (reference sequence). This CDR3 spans 14 amino acids. V shed 2 bases and J 2 bases; nucleotides not matched to a gene: 6.